This TCR beta chain was documented in a study of T cells in Graves' hyperthyroidism and ophthalmopathy. The overall study: Sampling of peripheral blood happened at initial diagnosis, prior to any treatment.

Diagnoses were established using clinical symptoms, serum thyroxine and TRAb, thyroid ultrasound and orbital computed tomography. CDR1 LNHNV and CDR2 YYDKDF come from the germline V gene (reference sequence). CDR3 length: 11 amino acids. Losses at the gene ends were 10 bases for V and 6 bases for J; bases not matched to a gene: 4. Whole-study findings and limits: Stable hyperthyroidism was separated from ophthalmopathy by a model based on 13 V-J features. Blood also showed most of the thyroid clonotypes that were expanded above 0.001.

Concerning this clonotype: What it binds is not known. Since a much larger clone is just one base distant, this may be a read error. Given the absence of the conserved phenylalanine or tryptophan at the CDR3 end, a read error is likely.

The CDR3 regions of TCR beta were amplified from RNA transcripts. HTBI primers were used for first-round RT-PCR of the TCR CDR3. In TCRdb, the multiplex PCR reads were re-called with MiXCR into one record per CDR3 protein. The sample gives about 520,000 distinct CDR3 sequences, less than 25% of which show up once; about 25% is in the top ten. Material for sequencing was blood. This TCR was sampled from a man aged 18-30 years with Graves' hyperthyroidism. The chain couples TRBV15 to TRBJ1-1; 8 bases line up with TRBD1. The CDR3 DNA follows: TGTGCCAATTTGGACAGGGCTGAAGCTTTCTTG. Translation gives CANLDRAEAFL.